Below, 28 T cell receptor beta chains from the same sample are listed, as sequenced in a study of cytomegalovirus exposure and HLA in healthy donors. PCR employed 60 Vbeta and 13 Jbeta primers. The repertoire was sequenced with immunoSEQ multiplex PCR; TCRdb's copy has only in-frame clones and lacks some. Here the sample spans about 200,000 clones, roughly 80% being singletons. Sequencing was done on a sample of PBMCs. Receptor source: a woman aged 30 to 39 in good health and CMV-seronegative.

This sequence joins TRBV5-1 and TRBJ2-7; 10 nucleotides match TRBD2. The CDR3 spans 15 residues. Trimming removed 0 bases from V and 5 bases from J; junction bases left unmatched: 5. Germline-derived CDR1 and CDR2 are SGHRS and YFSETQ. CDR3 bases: TGCGCCAGCAGCTTGGGTCTAGCGGGAGAAAACGAGCAGTACTTC. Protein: CASSLGLAGENEQYF.

The DNA for the CDR3 is TGTGCCAGTAGTACCCTACCGGGACAGCGCACAGATACGCAGTATTTT. It yields the protein CASSTLPGQRTDTQYF. The chain carries TRBV19 and TRBJ2-3; 7 bases are a match to TRBD1. The CDR3 is made up of 16 amino acids. J lost 1 base, V lost 4 bases, and 8 bases had no gene match. In germline, CDR1 is LNHDA, CDR2 SQIVND (reference sequence). Together with reference TRBV19 and TRBJ2-3, the CDR3 gives the full variable domain: DGGITQSPKYLFRKEGQNVTLSCEQNLNHDAMYWYRQDPGQGLRLIYYSQIVNDFQKGDIAEGYSVSREKKESFPLTVTSAQKNPTAFYLCASSTLPGQRTDTQYFGPGTRLTVL.

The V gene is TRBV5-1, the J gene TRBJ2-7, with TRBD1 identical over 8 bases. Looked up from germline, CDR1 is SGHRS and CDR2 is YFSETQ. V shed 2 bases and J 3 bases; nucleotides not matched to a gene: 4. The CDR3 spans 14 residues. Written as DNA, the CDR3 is TGCGCCAGCAGCTTTGGACAGGGAGGCTACGAGCAGTACTTC. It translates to CASSFGQGGYEQYF.

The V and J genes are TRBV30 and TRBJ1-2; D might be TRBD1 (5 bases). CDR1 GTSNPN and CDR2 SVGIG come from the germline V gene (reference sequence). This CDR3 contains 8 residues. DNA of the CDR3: TGTGGGGGGGGTGGCTACACCTTC. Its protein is CGGGGYTF.

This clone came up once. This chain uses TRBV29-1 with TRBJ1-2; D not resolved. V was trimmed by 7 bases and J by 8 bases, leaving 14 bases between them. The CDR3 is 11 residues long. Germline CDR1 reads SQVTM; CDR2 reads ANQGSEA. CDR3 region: CSAGRTDGYTF. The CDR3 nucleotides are TGCAGCGCTGGCCGGACTGACGGCTACACCTTC.

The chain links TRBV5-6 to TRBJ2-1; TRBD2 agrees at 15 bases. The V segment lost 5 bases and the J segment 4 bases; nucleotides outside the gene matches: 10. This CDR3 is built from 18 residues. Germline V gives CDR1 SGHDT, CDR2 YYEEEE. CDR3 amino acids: CASSSGLAGGTLYNEQFF. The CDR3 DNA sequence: TGTGCCAGCAGTTCGGGACTAGCGGGGGGCACCTTATACAATGAGCAGTTCTTC.

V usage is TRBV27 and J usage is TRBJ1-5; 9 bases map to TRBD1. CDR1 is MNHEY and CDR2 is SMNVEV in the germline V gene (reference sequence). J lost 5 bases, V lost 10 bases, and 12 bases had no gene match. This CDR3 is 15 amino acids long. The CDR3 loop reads CATFLTGGLDQPQHF. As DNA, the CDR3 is TGTGCCACCTTCCTGACAGGGGGTCTCGATCAGCCCCAGCATTTT.

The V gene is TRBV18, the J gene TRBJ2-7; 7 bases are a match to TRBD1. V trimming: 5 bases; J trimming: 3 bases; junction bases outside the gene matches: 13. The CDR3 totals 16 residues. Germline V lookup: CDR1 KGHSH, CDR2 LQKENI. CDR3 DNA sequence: TGTGCCAGCTCATCCGACCGACAGGGAAAAATCTACGAGCAGTACTTC. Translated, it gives CASSSDRQGKIYEQYF.

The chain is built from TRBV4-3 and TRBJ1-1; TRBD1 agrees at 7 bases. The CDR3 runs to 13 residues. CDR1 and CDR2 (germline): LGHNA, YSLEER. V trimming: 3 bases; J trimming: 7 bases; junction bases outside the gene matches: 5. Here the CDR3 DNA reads TGCGCCAGCAGCCAGTTAGACAGGGATGAAGCTTTCTTT. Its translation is CASSQLDRDEAFF.

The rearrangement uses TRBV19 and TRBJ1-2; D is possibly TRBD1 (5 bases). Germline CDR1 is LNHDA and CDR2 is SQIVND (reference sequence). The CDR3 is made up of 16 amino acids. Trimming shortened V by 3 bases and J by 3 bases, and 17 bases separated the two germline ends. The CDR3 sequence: CASSIVPTETHYGYTF. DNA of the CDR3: TGTGCCAGTAGTATTGTACCGACAGAGACCCACTATGGCTACACCTTC.

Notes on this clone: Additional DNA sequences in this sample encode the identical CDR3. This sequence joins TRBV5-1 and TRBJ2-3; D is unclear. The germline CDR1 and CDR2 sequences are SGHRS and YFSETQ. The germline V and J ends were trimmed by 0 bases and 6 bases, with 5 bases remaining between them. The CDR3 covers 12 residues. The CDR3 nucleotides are TGCGCCAGCAGCTTGGTCCGGGATACGCAGTATTTT. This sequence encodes CASSLVRDTQYF.

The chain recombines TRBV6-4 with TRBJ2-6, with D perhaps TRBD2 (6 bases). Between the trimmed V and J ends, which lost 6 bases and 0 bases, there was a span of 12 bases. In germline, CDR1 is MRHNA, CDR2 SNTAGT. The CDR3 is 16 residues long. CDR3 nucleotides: TGTGCCAGCAGCCGGGACTCAAGCTCTGGGGCCAACGTCCTGACTTTC. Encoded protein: CASSRDSSSGANVLTF.

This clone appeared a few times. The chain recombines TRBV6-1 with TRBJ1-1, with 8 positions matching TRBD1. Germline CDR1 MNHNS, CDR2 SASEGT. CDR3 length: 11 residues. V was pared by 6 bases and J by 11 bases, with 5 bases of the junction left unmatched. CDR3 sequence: CASRDRGSAFF. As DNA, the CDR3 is TGTGCCAGCAGAGACAGGGGCTCGGCTTTCTTT.

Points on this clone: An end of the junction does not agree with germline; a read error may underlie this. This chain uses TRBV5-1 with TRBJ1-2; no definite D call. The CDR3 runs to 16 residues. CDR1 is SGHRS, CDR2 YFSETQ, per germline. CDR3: CASSLANGEGGRGYPF. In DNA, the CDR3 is TGCGCCAGCAGCTTGGCCAACGGGGAGGGCGGGCGAGGCTACCCCTTC.

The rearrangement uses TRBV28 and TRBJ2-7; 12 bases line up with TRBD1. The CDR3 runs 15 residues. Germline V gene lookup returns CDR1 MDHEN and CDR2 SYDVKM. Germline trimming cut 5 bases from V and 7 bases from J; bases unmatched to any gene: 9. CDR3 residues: CASSTPGQGAGEQYF. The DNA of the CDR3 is TGTGCCAGCAGTACGCCGGGACAGGGGGCCGGAGAGCAGTACTTC.

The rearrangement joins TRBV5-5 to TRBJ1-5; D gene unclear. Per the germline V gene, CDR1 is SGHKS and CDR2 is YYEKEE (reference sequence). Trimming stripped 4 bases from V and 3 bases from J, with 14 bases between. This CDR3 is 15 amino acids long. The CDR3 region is CASSPQGDLNQPQHF. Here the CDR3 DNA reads TGTGCCAGCAGCCCCCAAGGAGACCTCAATCAGCCCCAGCATTTT. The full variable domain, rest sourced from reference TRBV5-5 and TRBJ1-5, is DAGVTQSPTHLIKTRGQQVTLRCSPISGHKSVSWYQQVLGQGPQFIFQYYEKEERGRGNFPDRFSARQFPNYSSELNVNALLLGDSALYLCASSPQGDLNQPQHFGDGTRLSIL.

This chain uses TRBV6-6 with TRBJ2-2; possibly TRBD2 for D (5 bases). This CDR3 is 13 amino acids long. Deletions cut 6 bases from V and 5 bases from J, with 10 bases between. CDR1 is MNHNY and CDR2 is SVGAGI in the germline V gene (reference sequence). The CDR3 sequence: CASRPGLTGELFF. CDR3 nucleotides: TGTGCCAGCAGACCCGGACTTACCGGGGAGCTGTTTTTT.

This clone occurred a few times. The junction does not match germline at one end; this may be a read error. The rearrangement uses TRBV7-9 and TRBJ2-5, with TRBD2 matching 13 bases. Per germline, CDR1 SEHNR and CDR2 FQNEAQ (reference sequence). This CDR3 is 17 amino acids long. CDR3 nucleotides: TGTTCCAGCAGCTTAGCCGGACTAGCGGGGGTTCAAGAGACCCAGTACTTC. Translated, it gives CSSSLAGLAGVQETQYF.

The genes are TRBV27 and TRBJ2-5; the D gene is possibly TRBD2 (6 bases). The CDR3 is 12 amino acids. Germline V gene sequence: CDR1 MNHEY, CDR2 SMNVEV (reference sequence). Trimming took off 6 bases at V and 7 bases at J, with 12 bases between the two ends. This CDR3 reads CASRVEGGTQYF. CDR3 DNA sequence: TGTGCCAGCAGAGTGGAGGGTGGGACCCAGTACTTC.

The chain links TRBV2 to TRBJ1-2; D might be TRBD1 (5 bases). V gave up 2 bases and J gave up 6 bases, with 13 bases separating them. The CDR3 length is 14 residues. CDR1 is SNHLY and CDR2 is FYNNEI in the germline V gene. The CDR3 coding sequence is TGTGCCAGCAGTGAAAGCGGGGGGTCTAATGGCTACACCTTC. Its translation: CASSESGGSNGYTF.

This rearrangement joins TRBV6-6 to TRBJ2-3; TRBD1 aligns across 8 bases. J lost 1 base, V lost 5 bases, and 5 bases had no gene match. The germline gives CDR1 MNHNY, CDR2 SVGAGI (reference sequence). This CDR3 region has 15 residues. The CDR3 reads CASSPGQVGTDTQYF. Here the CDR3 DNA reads TGTGCCAGCAGTCCGGGACAGGTTGGCACAGATACGCAGTATTTT.

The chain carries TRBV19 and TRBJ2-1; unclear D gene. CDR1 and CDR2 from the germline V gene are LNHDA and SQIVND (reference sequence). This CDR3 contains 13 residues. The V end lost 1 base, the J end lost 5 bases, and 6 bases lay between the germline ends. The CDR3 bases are TGTGCCAGTAGTATAGGGCTTCACAATGAGCAGTTCTTC. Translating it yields CASSIGLHNEQFF.

The CDR3: CARRAYKREARDTQYF. CDR3 sequence (DNA): TGTGCCAGAAGAGCGTATAAGCGGGAGGCTAGAGATACGCAGTATTTT. This chain uses TRBV5-3 with TRBJ2-3, with 9 bases identical to TRBD2. TRBV5-3 is known as an ORF, though its function is uncertain. With V trimmed by 5 bases and J by 5 bases, 12 bases remained unmatched. The CDR3 loop spans 16 amino acids.

In DNA form, the CDR3 reads TGTGCCTGGAACACAGGCTTTGGAAACACCATATATTTT. Protein: CAWNTGFGNTIYF. The chain combines TRBV30 with TRBJ1-3; the D gene is possibly TRBD1 (5 bases). Germline V gene lookup returns CDR1 GTSNPN and CDR2 SVGIG (reference sequence). The CDR3 length is 13 residues. Trimming shortened V by 4 bases and J by 3 bases, and 10 bases separated the two germline ends.

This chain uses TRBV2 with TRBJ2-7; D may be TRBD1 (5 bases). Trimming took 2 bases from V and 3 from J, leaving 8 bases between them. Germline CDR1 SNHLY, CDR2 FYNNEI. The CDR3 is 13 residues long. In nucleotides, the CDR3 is TGTGCCAGCAGTGAAAGGGGTATCTACGAGCAGTACTTC. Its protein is CASSERGIYEQYF.

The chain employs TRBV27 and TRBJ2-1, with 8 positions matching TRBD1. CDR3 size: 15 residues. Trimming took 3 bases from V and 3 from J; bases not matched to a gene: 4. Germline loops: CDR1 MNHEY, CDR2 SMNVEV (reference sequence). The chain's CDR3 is CASSLTGTGYNEQFF. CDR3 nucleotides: TGTGCCAGCAGTTTGACCGGGACAGGCTACAATGAGCAGTTCTTC.

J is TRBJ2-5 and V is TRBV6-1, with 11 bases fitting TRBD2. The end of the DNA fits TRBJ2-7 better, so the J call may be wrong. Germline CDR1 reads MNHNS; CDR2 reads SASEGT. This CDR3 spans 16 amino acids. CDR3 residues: CASSVRLAGISYEQYF. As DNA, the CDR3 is TGTGCCAGCAGTGTGCGACTAGCGGGAATCTCCTACGAGCAGTACTTC.

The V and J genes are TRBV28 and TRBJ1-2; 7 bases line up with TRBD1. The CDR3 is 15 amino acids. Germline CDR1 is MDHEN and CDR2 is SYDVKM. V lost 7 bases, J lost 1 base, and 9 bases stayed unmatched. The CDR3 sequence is CASTLRGQYNYGYTF. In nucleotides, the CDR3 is TGTGCCAGCACTCTTAGGGGACAGTATAACTATGGCTACACCTTC.